The 29 T cell receptor beta chains in this list originate from one sample, sequenced in a study of T-cell reconstitution after alpha-beta-depleted transplantation in children. Points from the study as a whole: Newly generated T cells supplied most T-cell counts and diversity one year post-transplant.

Unique molecular identifiers tagged the TCRbeta library. TCRdb called the PCR reads again in MiXCR, with one record for every CDR3 protein. Of fewer than 350,000 distinct CDR3 sequences in the sample, roughly 7.8% were seen once. Antigens of these TCRs are unknown. Specimen: peripheral blood, collected 360 days after TCRalphabeta/CD19-depleted stem cell transplant. The receptors here all came from a female patient between 2 and 15 years old who had a stem cell transplant for Fanconi anemia, so the T cells may come from the graft donor.

In this sample, this clonotype turned up many times. V usage is TRBV15 and J usage is TRBJ2-1, with 11 positions matching TRBD2. Germline CDR1 is LNHNV and CDR2 is YYDKDF (reference sequence). Unmatched junction bases numbered 13, after V lost 0 bases and J lost 6 bases. This CDR3 has 19 amino acids. The CDR3 loop is CATSRDRGPSSGRVNEQFF. CDR3 DNA sequence: TGTGCCACCAGCAGAGATCGTGGGCCAAGTAGCGGGAGGGTCAATGAGCAGTTCTTC. The entire variable domain, with the rest obtained from reference TRBV15 and TRBJ2-1, is as follows: DAMVIQNPRYQVTQFGKPVTLSCSQTLNHNVMYWYQQKSSQAPKLLFHYYDKDFNNEADTPDNFQSRRPNTSFCFLDIRSPGLGDTAMYLCATSRDRGPSSGRVNEQFFGPGTRLTVL.

This rearrangement joins TRBV28 to TRBJ2-3; 8 bases are a match to TRBD1. The V gene end was trimmed by 3 bases and the J gene end by 2 bases; junction bases not matched to a gene: 7. This CDR3 is 16 amino acids long. Germline CDR1 and CDR2: MDHEN and SYDVKM. CDR3 loop: CASSFSDRDYTDTQYF. Here the CDR3 DNA reads TGTGCCAGCAGTTTTTCGGACAGGGATTACACAGATACGCAGTATTTT. Full variable domain (remainder filled in from reference TRBV28 and TRBJ2-3): DVKVTQSSRYLVKRTGEKVFLECVQDMDHENMFWYRQDPGLGLRLIYFSYDVKMKEKGDIPEGYSVSREKKERFSLILESASTNQTSMYLCASSFSDRDYTDTQYFGPGTRLTVL.

This clonotype occurred a few times. This sequence joins TRBV9 and TRBJ2-1; unclear D gene. Trimming shortened V by 0 bases and J by 4 bases, and 11 bases separated the two germline ends. CDR3 length: 15 residues. CDR1 and CDR2 from the germline V gene are SGDLS and YYNGEE. Here the CDR3 reads CASSVEGSRYNEQFF. The CDR3 DNA reads TGTGCCAGCAGCGTAGAGGGTTCCAGATACAATGAGCAGTTCTTC.

This clonotype was counted at least ten times. The chain uses TRBV20-1 and TRBJ2-7; TRBD1 matches at 9 bases. CDR1 is DFQATT, CDR2 SNEGSKA, per germline (reference sequence). CDR3 size: 12 residues. The DNA for the CDR3 is TGCAGGCCGGGGGACAGGGACTACGAGCAGTACTTC. Translation gives CRPGDRDYEQYF.

The V call is TRBV20-1, the J call TRBJ2-3, with a weak D call TRBD1 (5 bases). The V end lost 0 bases, the J end lost 4 bases, and 17 bases lay between the germline ends. Germline V CDR1 and CDR2: DFQATT, SNEGSKA (reference sequence). The CDR3 extends over 16 amino acids. The CDR3 nucleotides are TGCAGTGCTAGAGAAGGAGTGGCAGGGCGGTCAGATACGCAGTATTTT. Its translation is CSAREGVAGRSDTQYF.

This clonotype was observed a few times. The chain is built from TRBV20-1 and TRBJ2-3; D is unclear. In germline, CDR1 is DFQATT, CDR2 SNEGSKA (reference sequence). Between the trimmed V and J ends, which lost 6 bases and 4 bases, there was a span of 14 bases. The length of the CDR3 is 13 residues. In DNA form, the CDR3 reads TGCAGTGCGCTAACGCCTGGTGCAGATACGCAGTATTTT. Encoded protein: CSALTPGADTQYF.

The rearrangement links TRBV20-1 to TRBJ2-1; 14 nucleotides agree with TRBD2. With 3 bases clipped from V and 8 bases from J, the junction kept 9 bases outside the gene matches. Germline-derived CDR1 and CDR2 are DFQATT and SNEGSKA (reference sequence). The CDR3 is made up of 16 amino acids. The CDR3 DNA is TGCAGTGCTAGGCAGACTAGCGGGGGGGCGAAGGATGAGCAGTTCTTC. This sequence encodes CSARQTSGGAKDEQFF.

This clonotype was seen more than once but under ten times. The rearrangement links TRBV14 to TRBJ1-1, with D hard to call. Germline V CDR1 and CDR2: SGHDN, FVKESK. The CDR3 runs to 13 residues. V was trimmed by 1 base and J by 6 bases, leaving 9 bases between them. CDR3 amino acids: CASSQAGSPEAFF. The CDR3 coding sequence is TGTGCCAGCAGCCAAGCCGGGTCCCCTGAAGCTTTCTTT.

This clonotype has a count of ten or more. The rearrangement uses TRBV5-1 and TRBJ2-3; TRBD2 agrees at 9 bases. J gave up 10 bases and V 0 bases, and 3 bases lay outside the gene matches. CDR3 length: 13 amino acids. The V gene's germline CDR1 is SGHRS and CDR2 YFSETQ. Here the CDR3 reads CASSLALAGSQYF. CDR3 in DNA: TGCGCCAGCAGCTTGGCCCTAGCGGGGTCGCAGTATTTT. Full variable domain (rest looked up from reference TRBV5-1 and TRBJ2-3): KAGVTQTPRYLIKTRGQQVTLSCSPISGHRSVSWYQQTPGQGLQFLFEYFSETQRNKGNFPGRFSGRQFSNSRSEMNVSTLELGDSALYLCASSLALAGSQYFGPGTRLTVL.

The genes are TRBV7-9 and TRBJ2-2; perhaps D is TRBD1 or TRBD2 (5 bases each). The CDR3 totals 14 residues. Germline-derived CDR1 and CDR2 are SEHNR and FQNEAQ (reference sequence). V dropped 5 bases and J dropped 4 bases, with 11 bases sitting between them. CDR3 bases: TGTGCCAGCAGCCGCCGGGGCGGCACCGGGGAGCTGTTTTTT. This gives the protein CASSRRGGTGELFF.

This clonotype has a count of ten or more. The J gene is TRBJ1-4, the V gene TRBV11-2; TRBD1 matches at 12 bases. The CDR3 runs to 16 residues. Trimming cost V 0 bases and J 8 bases; bases outside gene matches: 4. Germline CDR1 SGHAT, CDR2 FQNNGV. This chain's CDR3 is CASSLEEGTGGEKLFF. The DNA for the CDR3 is TGTGCCAGCAGCTTAGAAGAGGGGACAGGGGGCGAAAAACTGTTTTTT.

This clonotype was detected many times. CDR3 DNA sequence: TGTGCCAGCAGTCGAACAGGTCAAGAGACCCAGTACTTC. It specifies CASSRTGQETQYF. The gene calls are TRBV12-3 or TRBV12-4 and TRBJ2-5; the D gene is possibly TRBD1 (5 bases). V lost 5 bases, J lost 2 bases, and 9 bases lay in between. The CDR3 runs 13 residues.

This clonotype occurred many times. The chain has TRBV28 and TRBJ2-7; D not resolved. This CDR3 region has 12 residues. CDR1 is MDHEN and CDR2 is SYDVKM in the germline V gene. The V gene lost 3 bases and the J gene lost 6 bases, with 9 bases spanning the gap. The CDR3 loop reads CASSLQRSEQYF. For the CDR3, the DNA is TGTGCCAGCAGTTTGCAGCGTAGCGAGCAGTACTTC.

This clonotype has ten or more counts. The chain uses TRBV12-3 or TRBV12-4 and TRBJ2-2, with D hard to call. Between the trimmed V and J ends, which lost 1 base and 1 base, there was a span of 7 bases. The CDR3 runs to 15 residues. The CDR3 nucleotides read TGTGCCAGCAGTTTAGGGGCCGGGAACACCGGGGAGCTGTTTTTT. Amino acid sequence: CASSLGAGNTGELFF.

There are many counts of this clonotype. The chain employs TRBV29-1 and TRBJ2-4; maybe TRBD2 (5 bases). The CDR3 totals 17 residues. The germline V and J ends were trimmed by 1 base and 0 bases, with 16 bases remaining between them. Germline V gene data show CDR1 as SQVTM and CDR2 as ANQGSEA. The chain's CDR3 is CSVEVFKGAGAKNIQYF. CDR3 bases: TGCAGCGTTGAAGTCTTTAAGGGAGCCGGAGCCAAAAACATTCAGTACTTC.

Many counts were recorded for this clonotype. The J gene is TRBJ1-1, the V gene TRBV20-1; the D is unclear. Germline V gene sequence: CDR1 DFQATT, CDR2 SNEGSKA (reference sequence). Trimming cost V 3 bases and J 6 bases, with 8 bases left between them. The CDR3 totals 11 residues. CDR3 residues: CSARRTPEAFF. As DNA, the CDR3 is TGCAGTGCTAGGCGGACCCCTGAAGCTTTCTTT.

This clonotype was counted only a few times. V usage is TRBV4-2 and J usage is TRBJ2-7, with 8 bases aligning to TRBD2. Trimming removed 8 bases from V and 5 bases from J; junction bases left unmatched: 26. This CDR3 comprises 19 residues. The V gene's germline CDR1 is LGHNA and CDR2 YNFKEQ. The CDR3 spells CASGPGTRRPLLPTDEQYF. The CDR3 DNA sequence: TGTGCCAGCGGCCCGGGGACTAGGAGGCCCCTCCTACCTACCGACGAGCAGTACTTC.

This clonotype was observed many times. V and J are TRBV20-1 and TRBJ2-7; D not resolved. The CDR3 contains 14 residues. With 5 bases removed from V and 1 base from J, the gap between germline ends came to 15 bases. Germline V gives CDR1 DFQATT, CDR2 SNEGSKA (reference sequence). CDR3 in amino acids: CSASDRAFSYEQYV. In DNA, the CDR3 is TGCAGTGCTTCGGACCGTGCCTTTTCCTACGAGCAGTACGTC.

Many counts were recorded for this clonotype. V and J are TRBV5-6 and TRBJ2-7; 7 bases line up with TRBD1. CDR1 is SGHDT, CDR2 YYEEEE, per germline. The CDR3 runs 16 residues. V was pared by 0 bases and J by 6 bases, with 12 bases of the junction left unmatched. The CDR3 sequence is CASSLVQGNPRGEQYF. In DNA form, the CDR3 reads TGTGCCAGCAGCTTGGTACAGGGGAACCCACGGGGCGAGCAGTACTTC.

This clonotype turned up a few times. A read error may account for a junction end that differs from germline. The chain has TRBV27 and TRBJ2-2, with TRBD1 matching over 9 bases. The CDR3 consists of 16 residues. Germline V gene lookup returns CDR1 MNHEY and CDR2 SMNVEV (reference sequence). The CDR3 reads CASSLSGQGGTGELFF. DNA of the CDR3: TGTGCCAGCAGCTTATCGGGACAGGGAGGCACCGGGGAGCTGTTTTTT.

With regard to this clonotype: The DNA is left out, because the CDR3 cannot be placed on it with certainty; the CDR3 is given as TCRdb lists it. V gene TRBV18 combines with J gene TRBJ2-1; the DNA was not used to check the table's D call, TRBD1. Per the germline V gene, CDR1 is KGHSH and CDR2 is LQKENI. The CDR3 has 13 amino acids, counting both end residues. CDR3 sequence: CASSPVAQGAKFF.

This clonotype was found many times. This chain connects TRBV9 to TRBJ2-7; 9 bases map to TRBD1. The V segment lost 2 bases and the J segment 7 bases; nucleotides outside the gene matches: 13. Per germline, CDR1 SGDLS and CDR2 YYNGEE. The CDR3 contains 16 residues. The CDR3 sequence is CASSVQVGTGYLEQYF. DNA for the CDR3: TGTGCCAGCAGCGTCCAAGTCGGGACAGGGTATTTGGAGCAGTACTTC.

This clonotype was seen at least ten times. This chain connects TRBV6-2 or TRBV6-3 to TRBJ1-4, with TRBD1 as a possible D gene (5 bases). CDR1 MNHEY and CDR2 SVGEGT come from the germline V gene. This CDR3 contains 16 residues. V lost 6 bases, J lost 5 bases, and 19 bases lay in between. CDR3: CASSHRLQEPNEKLFF. CDR3 nucleotides: TGTGCCAGCAGCCACCGTTTACAGGAGCCAAATGAAAAACTGTTTTTT.

This clonotype was detected ten times or more. This chain joins TRBV13 and TRBJ1-5, with 7 bases matching TRBD1. This CDR3 contains 17 residues. V lost 0 bases, J lost 6 bases, and 11 bases stayed unmatched. Per germline, CDR1 PRHDT and CDR2 FYEKMQ (reference sequence). In DNA form, the CDR3 reads TGTGCCAGCAGCTTAGGCCTTCAGACAGGGAGTAGTCAGCCCCAGCATTTT. It translates to CASSLGLQTGSSQPQHF. The variable domain in full, completed from reference TRBV13 and TRBJ1-5, reads AAGVIQSPRHLIKEKRETATLKCYPIPRHDTVYWYQQGPGQDPQFLISFYEKMQSDKGSIPDRFSAQQFSDYHSELNMSSLELGDSALYFCASSLGLQTGSSQPQHFGDGTRLSIL.

In its sample, this clonotype was seen a few times. An end of the junction does not agree with germline; a read error may underlie this. V usage is TRBV10-2 and J usage is TRBJ1-2; tentatively, D is TRBD1 (5 bases). The CDR3 runs 15 residues. The germline gives CDR1 WSHSY, CDR2 SAAADI. The CDR3 coding sequence is TGCGCCACCAGTTCCGGGGCCTGGGACTGGAGGGGCTACACCTTC. It translates to CATSSGAWDWRGYTF.

This clonotype was detected many times. The chain has TRBV21-1 and TRBJ2-7; the table gives TRBD1 as D, unverified against the DNA. TRBV21-1 has pseudogene status. This CDR3 is 15 amino acids long. CDR3 protein: CASSSFGQSSYEQYF. The CDR3 nucleotides are TGTGCCAGCAGCTCCTTCGGACAGAGCTCCTACGAGCAGTACTTC.

This clonotype was found a few times. J is TRBJ2-4 and V is TRBV7-3; unclear D gene. CDR1 SGHTA and CDR2 FQGTGA come from the germline V gene. The CDR3 spans 13 residues. Trimming removed 1 base at V and 6 bases at J, with 7 bases between. The DNA of the CDR3 is TGTGCCAGCAGCTTAATTAAGGGAAACATTCAGTACTTC. The encoded protein is CASSLIKGNIQYF.

In its sample, this clonotype was seen many times. This rearrangement joins TRBV20-1 to TRBJ1-6; D not certain. This CDR3 spans 15 amino acids. Germline V gene lookup returns CDR1 DFQATT and CDR2 SNEGSKA (reference sequence). The V end lost 2 bases, the J end lost 7 bases, and 15 bases lay between the germline ends. In DNA, the CDR3 is TGCAGTGCTAGAATGGGAATTGGTGACAATTCACCCCTCCACTTT. Residues: CSARMGIGDNSPLHF.

This clonotype was observed many times. This chain connects TRBV20-1 to TRBJ1-6; the D gene is possibly TRBD1 (5 bases). The V gene's germline CDR1 is DFQATT and CDR2 SNEGSKA (reference sequence). This CDR3 contains 16 residues. Trimming stripped 1 base from V and 0 bases from J, with 10 bases between. In DNA, the CDR3 is TGCAGTGCTAGAGGGGGCTTGAGCTCCTATAATTCACCCCTCCACTTT. It translates to CSARGGLSSYNSPLHF.